This T cell receptor (beta chain) was obtained from a study of blood T cells in healthy people across ages. Study observations and caveats: Shifts in expanded clonotypes may have been confounded by donor CMV status, which was unknown.

With regard to this clonotype: Its specificity is unknown.

A second PCR of roughly 7 to 11 cycles used a sample-barcoded 5' primer and a J-beta primer mix. Template switching added a 12-random-nucleotide identifier to every cDNA molecule. TCRdb called the 5' RACE reads again in MiXCR, with one record for every CDR3 protein. This table has over 1,500,000 distinct CDR3 sequences, about 39% appearing once. The V gene lost 1 base and the J gene lost 3 bases, with 11 bases spanning the gap. The germline gives CDR1 LGHNA, CDR2 YSLEER. This CDR3 region has 15 residues. The people who gave samples were healthy Caucasians from Russia, aged roughly 6 to 90. Sequenced sample: blood. The sequence derives from a human donor in good health. J is TRBJ2-3 and V is TRBV4-3, with D tentatively TRBD1 (5 bases). The CDR3 loop reads CASSQVLGETDTQYF. The CDR3 nucleotides are TGCGCCAGCAGCCAAGTATTAGGGGAAACAGATACGCAGTATTTT.